A selection of T cell receptor beta chains follows, all from one sample in a study of blood T cell repertoires in COVID-19. Libraries were prepared by immunoSEQ multiplex PCR; TCRdb keeps only in-frame clonotypes and omits some of them. The repertoire holds hundreds of thousands of clones, nearly 90% seen once, with about 15% in the top ten. Specimen: PBMCs or T cells enriched from blood (not recorded which). These TCRs come from a man aged 30 to 39 who had been exposed to COVID-19. CDR3s include the opening cysteine and the closing phenylalanine or tryptophan. A D gene is named only where the DNA matches it firmly. Part of the rows lack a size; the others show once, few, many or a class for expanded clones.

D | J | size | V | CDR3 | DNA
TRBD2 | TRBJ2-1 | - | TRBV29-1 | CSVEEPIKRTSGGADEQFF | TGCAGCGTTGAAGAGCCGATCAAACGGACTAGCGGGGGGGCGGATGAGCAGTTCTTC
- | TRBJ1-6 | - | TRBV12-3/TRBV12-4 | CASRSTLRGPLHF | TGTGCCAGCAGGTCAACTTTGAGAGGACCCCTCCACTTT
TRBD2 | TRBJ2-5 | - | TRBV5-1 | CASSSPSSSSGVETQYF | TGCGCCAGCAGCTCCCCATCCTCCTCTAGCGGGGTAGAGACCCAGTACTTC
TRBD1 | TRBJ2-7 | few | TRBV14 | CASSQDLKTGARNEQYF | TGTGCCAGCAGCCAAGATCTTAAGACAGGGGCCCGCAACGAGCAGTACTTC
- | TRBJ2-7 | - | TRBV7-6 | CASSATYSKTHEQYF | TGTGCCAGCAGCGCAACGTACAGTAAAACACACGAGCAGTACTTC
TRBD2 | TRBJ2-1 | - | TRBV2 | CASRTGTRSEQFF | TGTGCCAGCAGAACCGGGACTAGATCTGAGCAGTTCTTC
- | TRBJ2-1 | - | TRBV5-1 | CASSVPSVNEQFF | TGCGCCAGCAGTGTCCCTAGCGTCAATGAGCAGTTCTTC
- | TRBJ1-2 | - | TRBV5-6 | CASSSITGRGYGYTF | TGTGCCAGCAGCTCGATTACAGGTCGTGGCTATGGCTACACCTTC
- | TRBJ2-1 | few | TRBV12-5 | CASGLTGNEQFF | TGTGCTAGTGGTTTGACGGGTAATGAGCAGTTCTTC
- | TRBJ1-2 | - | TRBV5-6 | CASSFTGRSGYTF | TGTGCCAGCAGCTTTACAGGACGGAGTGGCTACACCTTC
- | TRBJ2-7 | - | TRBV7-9 | CASSIGTVRGFSYEQYF | TGTGCCAGCAGCATAGGGACTGTCAGGGGGTTCTCCTACGAGCAGTACTTC
- | TRBJ1-1 | - | TRBV30 | CAWSGRGNTEAFF | TGTGCCTGGAGCGGCAGGGGGAACACTGAAGCTTTCTTT
- | TRBJ1-5 | - | TRBV6-5 | CASRPFGTQDQPQHF | TGTGCCAGCAGACCCTTCGGGACACAAGATCAGCCCCAGCATTTT
TRBD1 | TRBJ1-2 | - | TRBV12-3/TRBV12-4 | CASSRGQVLRATF | TGTGCCAGCAGTCGTGGACAGGTCTTAAGAGCCACCTTC
TRBD1 | TRBJ1-1 | - | TRBV11-2 | CASSYSLGQEDTEAFF | TGTGCCAGCAGCTATAGCCTAGGACAGGAGGACACTGAAGCTTTCTTT
- | TRBJ1-1 | - | TRBV12-3/TRBV12-4 | CASSSGKTEAFF | TGTGCCAGCTCCTCAGGGAAAACTGAAGCTTTCTTT